The 13 T cell receptor beta chains below come from one sample, sequenced in a study of shared clonotypes between healthy human individuals. Method: immunoSEQ multiplex PCR; TCRdb's copy keeps in-frame clones and lacks some. The data show about 600,000 clones, around 97% seen once. The source material was naive CD4+ T cells sorted from blood. Subset described: CD45RA+ positively selected. These receptors were taken from a woman in her twenties or thirties in good health.

This chain links TRBV6-1 with TRBJ2-7, with 13 nucleotides matching TRBD2. The CDR3 has 15 residues. V gave up 6 bases and J gave up 0 bases; unmatched junction bases: 2. Germline CDR1 is MNHNS and CDR2 is SASEGT. CDR3 nucleotide sequence: TGTGCCAGCAGGTGGACTAGCGGGAGCTCCTACGAGCAGTACTTC. This sequence encodes CASRWTSGSSYEQYF.

The V call is TRBV28, the J call TRBJ1-3; possible D gene TRBD1, 6 bases. CDR3 length equals 13 residues. V was clipped by 6 bases and J by 6 bases, with 12 bases between them. Germline V gives CDR1 MDHEN, CDR2 SYDVKM. The CDR3 sequence is CASSGGLVNTIYF. The CDR3 nucleotides are TGTGCCAGCAGCGGGGGCCTCGTAAACACCATATATTTT.

This clone was seen only once. The CDR3 region has the DNA TGCGCCAGCAGGGGGTTGGGACAGGGGGCCTACGAGCAGTACTTC. The encoded protein is CASRGLGQGAYEQYF. The chain combines TRBV10-2 with TRBJ2-7; 11 bases align to TRBD1. The germline gives CDR1 WSHSY, CDR2 SAAADI. Trimming cost V 6 bases and J 2 bases; bases outside gene matches: 6. The CDR3 covers 15 residues.

The genes are TRBV5-1 and TRBJ1-1; D is uncertain. Germline CDR1 SGHRS, CDR2 YFSETQ. This CDR3 contains 15 residues. The V end lost 0 bases, the J end lost 1 base, and 10 bases lay between the germline ends. The CDR3 region is CASSLGGSTNTEAFF. Written as DNA, the CDR3 is TGCGCCAGCAGCTTGGGTGGGAGCACGAACACTGAAGCTTTCTTT.

The chain joins TRBV15 to TRBJ1-5; D gene unclear. This CDR3 is built from 16 residues. CDR1 and CDR2 (germline): LNHNV, YYDKDF (reference sequence). Trimming left V 0 bases short and J 0 bases short, with 9 bases between. CDR3 nucleotides: TGTGCCACCAGCAGAGATGGCCGGTCTAGCAATCAGCCCCAGCATTTT. Residues: CATSRDGRSSNQPQHF.

This chain connects TRBV18 to TRBJ2-7; TRBD2 aligns across 8 bases. The junction had 12 bases not matched to a gene; V was cut back by 1 base and J by 7 bases. Germline assignment: CDR1 KGHSH and CDR2 LQKENI. The CDR3 runs 16 residues. The CDR3 bases are TGTGCCAGCTCACCACGCGGGCTAGCGGGTTTGGGGGAGCAGTACTTC. This codes for CASSPRGLAGLGEQYF.

V gene TRBV19 combines with J gene TRBJ2-3; possibly TRBD2 for D (5 bases). The germline V gene encodes CDR1 LNHDA and CDR2 SQIVND (reference sequence). The CDR3 runs 12 residues. Trimming cost V 7 bases and J 4 bases, with 9 bases left between them. The CDR3 protein is CASTGLPDTQYF. CDR3 nucleotide sequence: TGTGCCAGTACCGGACTTCCAGATACGCAGTATTTT. The whole variable domain, filled in from reference TRBV19 and TRBJ2-3, reads DGGITQSPKYLFRKEGQNVTLSCEQNLNHDAMYWYRQDPGQGLRLIYYSQIVNDFQKGDIAEGYSVSREKKESFPLTVTSAQKNPTAFYLCASTGLPDTQYFGPGTRLTVL.

The CDR3: CASSSVRDRKNIQYF. The CDR3 DNA is TGTGCCAGCAGCTCGGTCCGGGACAGGAAAAACATTCAGTACTTC. V and J are TRBV5-4 and TRBJ2-4, with 8 bases aligning to TRBD1. This CDR3 comprises 15 residues. CDR1 is SGHNT, CDR2 YYREEE, per germline (reference sequence). The trim removed 3 bases at V and 4 bases at J, leaving 6 bases unmatched.

The chain employs TRBV6-5 and TRBJ1-3, with TRBD1 as a possible D gene (6 bases). The CDR3 covers 15 residues. V lost 5 bases and J lost 8, with 19 bases in between. Germline CDR1 MNHEY, CDR2 SVGAGI. The CDR3 is CASSPGGSREYTIYF. CDR3 nucleotides: TGTGCCAGCAGTCCTGGGGGCTCAAGGGAGTACACCATATATTTT.

The CDR3 loop reads CASSPLGGGEKLFF. The CDR3 DNA follows: TGTGCCAGCAGCCCTCTTGGGGGCGGTGAAAAACTGTTTTTT. V and J are TRBV2 and TRBJ1-4; a weak D match, TRBD1 (6 bases). The CDR3 covers 14 residues. Trimming took off 6 bases at V and 7 bases at J, with 15 bases between the two ends. Looked up from germline, CDR1 is SNHLY and CDR2 is FYNNEI.

The chain carries TRBV6-1 and TRBJ1-2; TRBD1 might be the D (5 bases). The CDR3 consists of 16 residues. CDR1 and CDR2 from the germline V gene are MNHNS and SASEGT. The V and J ends lost 2 bases and 0 bases respectively, with 13 bases between them. The CDR3 loop is CASSEQGGKTNYGYTF. DNA for the CDR3: TGTGCCAGCAGTGAACAGGGTGGTAAGACTAACTATGGCTACACCTTC.

The rearrangement uses TRBV28 and TRBJ2-2; D call uncertain. This CDR3 contains 15 residues. Between the trimmed V and J ends, which lost 2 bases and 6 bases, there was a span of 13 bases. The V gene's germline CDR1 is MDHEN and CDR2 SYDVKM. The CDR3, as DNA: TGTGCCAGCAGTTTAGACCCGGACCGCTCCGGGGAGCTGTTTTTT. Residues: CASSLDPDRSGELFF.

This sequence joins TRBV7-6 and TRBJ2-1; 12 bases align to TRBD1. V lost 1 base to trimming and J lost 6 bases; unmatched junction nucleotides: 7. CDR1 is SGHVS and CDR2 is FNYEAQ in the germline V gene. There are 17 residues in the CDR3. CDR3: CASSLGPGQGARNEQFF. As DNA, the CDR3 is TGTGCCAGCAGCTTAGGGCCGGGACAGGGGGCTCGCAATGAGCAGTTCTTC.